A selection of T cell receptor beta chains follows, all from one sample in a study of blood T cell repertoires in COVID-19. The assay was immunoSEQ multiplex PCR, and TCRdb's table has in-frame clones only and misses some. In the table there are about 84,000 clones, 80% to 90% of which are singletons. Input material: peripheral blood. These receptors came from a man older than 75 with active or convalescent COVID-19. The CDR3 runs from the conserved cysteine through the conserved F or W. A D gene is named only where the DNA matches it firmly. Some rows mark clone size as missing; the rest say once, few, many or name a class of expanded clone.

D gene: TRBD2
clone size: once
J gene: TRBJ2-1
V gene: TRBV19
CDR3 DNA: TGTGCCAGTCGCGGGACCGGGACTAGCGGGAGGATTTCAATGGAGCAGTTCTTC
CDR3 protein: CASRGTGTSGRISMEQFF

D gene: TRBD2
clone size: .
J gene: TRBJ2-7
V gene: TRBV6-6
CDR3 DNA: TGTGCCAGCAGTTACTCGGCTAGCGGTAATTACGAGCAGTACTTC
CDR3 protein: CASSYSASGNYEQYF

D gene: TRBD1
clone size: .
J gene: TRBJ1-1
V gene: TRBV2
CDR3 DNA: TGTGCCAGCGGAAGACAGGGGGCCAACATGAACACTGAAGCTTTCTTT
CDR3 protein: CASGRQGANMNTEAFF

D gene: TRBD2
clone size: .
J gene: TRBJ2-5
V gene: TRBV12-5
CDR3 DNA: TGTGCTAGTGGTTTGGTACGTGGCGGGAGGGACCACCAAGAGACCCAGTACTTC
CDR3 protein: CASGLVRGGRDHQETQYF

D gene: .
clone size: .
J gene: TRBJ2-3
V gene: TRBV6-1
CDR3 DNA: TGTGCCAGCAGTGAAGGTCGGCGGCTAGATGGCACAGATACGCAGTATTTT
CDR3 protein: CASSEGRRLDGTDTQYF

D gene: .
clone size: .
J gene: TRBJ1-5
V gene: TRBV12-3/TRBV12-4
CDR3 DNA: TGTGCCAGCAGTGGCGGGGTACGGCAGCCCCAGCATTTT
CDR3 protein: CASSGGVRQPQHF

D gene: .
clone size: .
J gene: TRBJ1-1
V gene: TRBV2
CDR3 DNA: TGTGCCAGCAGTGAGTCCCGGCGGGCTTTCTTT
CDR3 protein: CASSESRRAFF

D gene: .
clone size: .
J gene: TRBJ2-3
V gene: TRBV6-5
CDR3 DNA: TGTGCCAGCAGTTCCCCGGACACTCCAGATACGCAGTATTTT
CDR3 protein: CASSSPDTPDTQYF

D gene: .
clone size: few
J gene: TRBJ1-6
V gene: TRBV19
CDR3 DNA: TGTGCCAGTAGTGGCCCCAGGGGTGATTCACCCCTCCACTTT
CDR3 protein: CASSGPRGDSPLHF

D gene: TRBD2
clone size: .
J gene: TRBJ2-7
V gene: TRBV14
CDR3 DNA: TGTGCCAGCAGCCATGATCTAGCGGGGGACCTCTACGAGCAGTACTTC
CDR3 protein: CASSHDLAGDLYEQYF

D gene: .
clone size: once
J gene: TRBJ2-1
V gene: TRBV28
CDR3 DNA: TGTGCCAGCAGTTCTCTCCCGGGAAAAAAGAGCAGTACCTCCTACAATGAGCAGTTCTTC
CDR3 protein: CASSSLPGKKSSTSYNEQFF

D gene: TRBD2
clone size: .
J gene: TRBJ2-2
V gene: TRBV6-6
CDR3 DNA: TGTGCCAGCAGAGAAACTAGCGTAGCCACCGGGGAGCTGTTTTTT
CDR3 protein: CASRETSVATGELFF

D gene: .
clone size: .
J gene: TRBJ2-2
V gene: TRBV7-9
CDR3 DNA: TGTGCCAGCAGCTTAGCCGGGTGGGCCGGGGAGCTGTTTTTT
CDR3 protein: CASSLAGWAGELFF

D gene: TRBD1
clone size: .
J gene: TRBJ2-7
V gene: TRBV18
CDR3 DNA: TGTGCCAGCTCACTTCGGACAGGGGTCACTCCTGGCGAGCAGTACTTC
CDR3 protein: CASSLRTGVTPGEQYF

D gene: TRBD2
clone size: .
J gene: TRBJ2-1
V gene: TRBV9
CDR3 DNA: TGTGCCAGCAGCCCGAGTAGCGGGGACCTCCGCTCCTACAATGAGCAGTTCTTC
CDR3 protein: CASSPSSGDLRSYNEQFF

D gene: .
clone size: once
J gene: TRBJ2-2
V gene: TRBV2
CDR3 DNA: TGTGCCAGTTCCCAGCGGCGAGCGGACACCGGGGAGCTGTTTTTT
CDR3 protein: CASSQRRADTGELFF

D gene: .
clone size: .
J gene: TRBJ2-7
V gene: TRBV6-5
CDR3 DNA: TGTGCCAGCGACCCGACTGGAGTTGCTACCTACGAGCAGTACTTC
CDR3 protein: CASDPTGVATYEQYF

D gene: .
clone size: .
J gene: TRBJ2-7
V gene: TRBV6-5
CDR3 DNA: TGTGCCAGCAGTTACCCAGGGGCGAAATCCTACGAGCAGTACTTC
CDR3 protein: CASSYPGAKSYEQYF